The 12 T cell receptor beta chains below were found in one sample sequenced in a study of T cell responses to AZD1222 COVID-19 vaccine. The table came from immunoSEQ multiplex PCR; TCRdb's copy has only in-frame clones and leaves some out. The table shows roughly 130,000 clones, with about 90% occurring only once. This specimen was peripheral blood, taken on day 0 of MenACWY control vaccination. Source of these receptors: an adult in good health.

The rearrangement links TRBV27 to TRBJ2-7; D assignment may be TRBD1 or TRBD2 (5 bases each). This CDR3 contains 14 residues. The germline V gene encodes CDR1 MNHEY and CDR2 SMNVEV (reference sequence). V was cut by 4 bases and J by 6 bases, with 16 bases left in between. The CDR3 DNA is TGTGCCAGCAGTTGGATCGGGGCAACCGGCGAGCAGTACTTC. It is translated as CASSWIGATGEQYF.

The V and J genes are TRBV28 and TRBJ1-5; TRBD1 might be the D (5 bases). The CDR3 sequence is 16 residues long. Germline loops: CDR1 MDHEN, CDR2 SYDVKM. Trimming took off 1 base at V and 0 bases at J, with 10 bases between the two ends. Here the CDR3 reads CASSLLPTDSNQPQHF. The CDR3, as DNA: TGTGCCAGCAGTTTATTGCCGACAGATAGCAATCAGCCCCAGCATTTT.

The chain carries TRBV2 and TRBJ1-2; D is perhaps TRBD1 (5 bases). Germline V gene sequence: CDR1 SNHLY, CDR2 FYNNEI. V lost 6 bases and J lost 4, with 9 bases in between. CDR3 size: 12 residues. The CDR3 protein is CASSGQAYGYTF. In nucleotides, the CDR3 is TGTGCCAGCAGCGGACAAGCCTATGGCTACACCTTC.

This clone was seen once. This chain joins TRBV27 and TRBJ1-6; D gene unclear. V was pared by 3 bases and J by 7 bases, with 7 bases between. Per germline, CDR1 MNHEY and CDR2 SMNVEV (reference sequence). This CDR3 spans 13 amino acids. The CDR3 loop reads CASSFDGNSPLHF. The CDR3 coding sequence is TGTGCCAGCAGTTTCGATGGGAATTCACCCCTCCACTTT.

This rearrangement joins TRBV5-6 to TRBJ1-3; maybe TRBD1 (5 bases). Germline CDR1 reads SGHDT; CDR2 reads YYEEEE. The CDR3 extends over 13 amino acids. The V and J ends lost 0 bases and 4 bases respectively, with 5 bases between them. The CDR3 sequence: CASSLGDGNTIYF. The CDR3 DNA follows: TGTGCCAGCAGCTTGGGGGACGGAAACACCATATATTTT.

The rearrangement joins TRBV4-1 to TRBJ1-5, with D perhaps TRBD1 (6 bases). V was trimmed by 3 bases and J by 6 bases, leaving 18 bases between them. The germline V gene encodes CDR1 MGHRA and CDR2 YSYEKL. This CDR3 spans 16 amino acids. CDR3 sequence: CASSHRQRGNFQPQHF. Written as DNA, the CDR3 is TGCGCCAGCAGCCACCGACAGAGGGGGAATTTTCAGCCCCAGCATTTT.

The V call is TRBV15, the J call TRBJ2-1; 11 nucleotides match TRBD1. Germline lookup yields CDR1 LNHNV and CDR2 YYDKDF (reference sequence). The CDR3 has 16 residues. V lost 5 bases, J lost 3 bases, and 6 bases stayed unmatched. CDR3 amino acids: CATSVAGTGGYNEQFF. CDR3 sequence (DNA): TGTGCCACCAGCGTAGCCGGGACAGGGGGCTACAATGAGCAGTTCTTC.

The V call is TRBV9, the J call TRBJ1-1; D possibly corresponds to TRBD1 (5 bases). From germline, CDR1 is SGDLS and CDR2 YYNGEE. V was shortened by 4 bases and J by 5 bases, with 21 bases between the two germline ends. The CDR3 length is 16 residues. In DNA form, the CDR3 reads TGTGCCAGCAGCCCTCAAGTCCAGGGTATTGGGACTGAAGCTTTCTTT. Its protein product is CASSPQVQGIGTEAFF.

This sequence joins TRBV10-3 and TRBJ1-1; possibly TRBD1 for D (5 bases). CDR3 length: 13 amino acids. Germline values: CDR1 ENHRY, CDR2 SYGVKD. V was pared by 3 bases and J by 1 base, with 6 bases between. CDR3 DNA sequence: TGTGCCATCAGTGACGGGGGGAACACTGAAGCTTTCTTT. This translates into CAISDGGNTEAFF.

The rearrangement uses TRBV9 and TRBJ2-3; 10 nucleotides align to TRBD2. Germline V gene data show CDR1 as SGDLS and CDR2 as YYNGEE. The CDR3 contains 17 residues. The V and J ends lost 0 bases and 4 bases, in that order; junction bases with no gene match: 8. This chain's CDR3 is CASSVEAGGFRADTQYF. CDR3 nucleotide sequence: TGTGCCAGCAGCGTAGAAGCGGGAGGGTTTAGGGCAGATACGCAGTATTTT.

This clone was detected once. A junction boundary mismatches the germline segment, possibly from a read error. CDR3 region: CAGSVGLAVTQYF. CDR3 nucleotide sequence: TGTGCCGGCAGTGTAGGACTCGCCGTCACCCAGTACTTC. The rearrangement joins TRBV6-2 or TRBV6-3 to TRBJ2-5, with D perhaps matching TRBD2 (5 bases). Germline V gene lookup returns CDR1 MNHEY and CDR2 SVGEGT. This CDR3 has 13 amino acids.

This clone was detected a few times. CDR3 DNA: TGCGCCAGCAGCTTAGACGGGACCCACCAAGAGACCCAGTACTTC. Translating it yields CASSLDGTHQETQYF. The rearrangement links TRBV5-1 to TRBJ2-5, with D perhaps assigned TRBD1 or TRBD2 (5 bases each). The V end was cut by 2 bases, the J end by 0 bases, with 11 bases between. CDR3 length equals 15 residues. CDR1 and CDR2 from the germline V gene are SGHRS and YFSETQ.